One sample yielded the 8 T cell receptor beta chains listed below, sequenced in a study of siplizumab effects on memory and regulatory T cells. TCRdb's table, derived via immunoSEQ multiplex PCR, lists solely in-frame clones and lacks some. Among under 100,000 clones, roughly 94% were seen once, and the ten largest hold 1% to 1.5%. Sequencing was performed on non-Treg CD4+ T cells sorted from blood. The source of these receptors is a human donor in good health.

V usage is TRBV6-6 and J usage is TRBJ2-5; tentative D call: TRBD1 (6 bases). V was shortened by 10 bases and J by 5 bases, with 14 bases between the two germline ends. CDR3 length: 12 amino acids. Looked up from germline, CDR1 is MNHNY and CDR2 is SVGAGI (reference sequence). The chain's CDR3 is CATHRATETQYF. DNA for the CDR3: TGTGCCACGCACAGGGCTACGGAGACCCAGTACTTC.

V gene TRBV6-6 combines with J gene TRBJ2-5, with 9 bases aligning to TRBD1. V shed 6 bases and J 2 bases; nucleotides not matched to a gene: 4. In germline, CDR1 is MNHNY, CDR2 SVGAGI (reference sequence). CDR3 length: 14 amino acids. The DNA of the CDR3 is TGTGCCAGCAGGGGGACAGGGCGGCAAGAGACCCAGTACTTC. Its protein is CASRGTGRQETQYF.

The rearrangement links TRBV10-2 to TRBJ1-2; D may be TRBD1 (6 bases). Trimming took off 6 bases at V and 0 bases at J, with 11 bases between the two ends. The CDR3 extends over 14 amino acids. Germline CDR1 reads WSHSY; CDR2 reads SAAADI. The CDR3 DNA reads TGCGCCAGCAGCCCGACAGGAGCTAACTATGGCTACACCTTC. Protein: CASSPTGANYGYTF.

This clone was observed a single time. V and J are TRBV29-1 and TRBJ1-5, with 7 bases fitting TRBD1. The CDR3 has 14 amino acids. Germline lookup yields CDR1 SQVTM and CDR2 ANQGSEA. Germline trimming cut 6 bases from V and 6 bases from J; bases unmatched to any gene: 11. CDR3 sequence: CSVSTGDNTQPQHF. The CDR3 DNA reads TGCAGCGTCAGTACAGGGGATAATACTCAGCCCCAGCATTTT.

The J gene is TRBJ1-1, the V gene TRBV7-8; 7 bases align to TRBD1. From germline, CDR1 is SGHVS and CDR2 FQNEAQ. V gave up 5 bases and J gave up 1 base; unmatched junction bases: 4. This CDR3 is 14 amino acids long. This CDR3 is CASSQGQANTEAFF. The CDR3 DNA reads TGTGCCAGCAGCCAAGGACAGGCGAACACTGAAGCTTTCTTT.

The chain recombines TRBV28 with TRBJ1-4; the D gene is possibly TRBD1 (6 bases). The V and J ends lost 4 bases and 3 bases respectively, with 12 bases between them. The CDR3 length is 15 residues. Looked up from germline, CDR1 is MDHEN and CDR2 is SYDVKM. CDR3 nucleotide sequence: TGTGCCAGCAGTTCATGGGGGGCGCCTAATGAAAAACTGTTTTTT. Translated: CASSSWGAPNEKLFF.

The chain has TRBV5-1 and TRBJ2-1, with 9 positions matching TRBD1. J lost 7 bases, V lost 2 bases, and 4 bases had no gene match. This CDR3 region has 14 residues. Germline CDR1 SGHRS, CDR2 YFSETQ. As DNA, the CDR3 is TGCGCCAGCAGCTTCCGGACAGGGGCTAATGAGCAGTTCTTC. As protein: CASSFRTGANEQFF.

This clone was seen once. This chain uses TRBV19 with TRBJ2-3; a weak D match, TRBD2 (7 bases). CDR1 is LNHDA and CDR2 is SQIVND in the germline V gene (reference sequence). The ends were cut back, 7 bases at V and 4 bases at J, with 12 bases in the middle. The CDR3 length is 13 residues. The CDR3 coding sequence is TGTGCCAGTATGGGAGGGGGTGCAGATACGCAGTATTTT. As protein: CASMGGGADTQYF.